The T cell receptor (beta chain) described here comes from a study of T-cell reconstitution after alpha-beta-depleted transplantation in children. The TCRbeta library incorporated unique molecular identifiers. TCRdb re-derived calls from the PCR reads in MiXCR, one entry per CDR3 protein. Among a few hundred thousand distinct CDR3 sequences, under 13% were seen once, and the ten largest hold less than 2.5%. J was trimmed by 5 bases and V by 1 base; bases with no gene match: 2. Per the germline V gene, CDR1 is SGHRS and CDR2 is YFSETQ. The CDR3 is 14 amino acids. The specimen was PBMCs from the stem cell graft donor, collected from the stem cell graft. This chain joins TRBV5-1 and TRBJ1-5; 8 bases are a match to TRBD1. The TCR sequence derives from a human donor who donated a stem cell graft to a child with acute lymphoblastic leukemia. The CDR3 protein is CASSLTGGYQPQHF. Written as DNA, the CDR3 is TGCGCCAGCAGCTTGACAGGGGGGTATCAGCCCCAGCATTTT.